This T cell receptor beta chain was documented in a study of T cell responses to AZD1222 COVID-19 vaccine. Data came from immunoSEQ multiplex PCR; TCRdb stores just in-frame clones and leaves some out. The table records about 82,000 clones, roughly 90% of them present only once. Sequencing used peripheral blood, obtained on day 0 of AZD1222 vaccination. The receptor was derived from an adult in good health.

Here the CDR3 reads CASSIGTGWGDTQYF. The CDR3 nucleotides are TGTGCCAGCAGCATAGGGACAGGGTGGGGAGATACGCAGTATTTT. The V call is TRBV7-9, the J call TRBJ2-3, with 9 nucleotides matching TRBD1. Germline-derived CDR1 and CDR2 are SEHNR and FQNEAQ (reference sequence). The CDR3 contains 15 residues. V trimming: 5 bases; J trimming: 5 bases; junction bases outside the gene matches: 8.